A single sample gave rise to the 29 T cell receptor beta chains below, sequenced in a study of T cell repertoires in cytomegalovirus infection. TCRdb processed the reads anew with MiXCR; each CDR3 protein has one entry. The table has fewer than 550,000 distinct CDR3 sequences, 10% to 12% seen once. Input material: PBMCs. The receptors were sampled from a human donor in good health (CMV status not recorded). Some clones in this sample may be carry-over from other donors' samples.

The chain couples TRBV20-1 to TRBJ2-1; 8 bases match TRBD2. Per the germline V gene, CDR1 is DFQATT and CDR2 is SNEGSKA (reference sequence). This CDR3 has 16 residues. J was trimmed by 5 bases and V by 3 bases; bases with no gene match: 12. Written as DNA, the CDR3 is TGCAGTGCTAGGCTCCTACTAGCGGAGTGGGACAATGAGCAGTTCTTC. Residues: CSARLLLAEWDNEQFF.

Ten or more counts support this clonotype. V gene TRBV27 combines with J gene TRBJ1-4, with 9 bases fitting TRBD1. Germline CDR1 is MNHEY and CDR2 is SMNVEV (reference sequence). The CDR3 length is 16 residues. Trimming took 5 bases from V and 1 from J; bases not matched to a gene: 5. CDR3 residues: CASSMGQGGTNEKLFF. The CDR3 coding sequence is TGTGCCAGCAGTATGGGACAGGGAGGAACTAATGAAAAACTGTTTTTT.

This clonotype has just a few counts. V and J are TRBV6-5 and TRBJ1-1, with D possibly TRBD1 on 6 matching bases. The V end lost 0 bases, the J end lost 3 bases, and 14 bases lay between the germline ends. Germline V CDR1 and CDR2: MNHEY, SVGAGI. CDR3 size: 16 residues. CDR3: CASSYSYREEDTEAFF. The CDR3 DNA is TGTGCCAGCAGTTACTCGTACAGGGAGGAGGACACTGAAGCTTTCTTT.

This clonotype occurred many times. The chain carries TRBV7-3 and TRBJ2-1; 8 nucleotides match TRBD2. V gave up 5 bases and J gave up 6 bases; unmatched junction bases: 12. This CDR3 spans 16 amino acids. CDR1 is SGHTA, CDR2 FQGTGA, per germline. The CDR3: CASSPVGAGDGNEQFF. The CDR3 DNA reads TGTGCCAGCAGCCCCGTCGGAGCGGGAGACGGCAATGAGCAGTTCTTC.

This clonotype was detected many times. This sequence joins TRBV28 and TRBJ2-7; D unresolved. Germline CDR1 is MDHEN and CDR2 is SYDVKM. The V and J ends lost 3 bases and 3 bases respectively, with 9 bases between them. This CDR3 is built from 13 residues. The CDR3 DNA reads TGTGCCAGCAGTTTCTCGGACCGCTACGAGCAGTACTTC. This translates into CASSFSDRYEQYF. The full variable domain, rest sourced from reference TRBV28 and TRBJ2-7, is DVKVTQSSRYLVKRTGEKVFLECVQDMDHENMFWYRQDPGLGLRLIYFSYDVKMKEKGDIPEGYSVSREKKERFSLILESASTNQTSMYLCASSFSDRYEQYFGPGTRLTVT.

This clonotype was seen repeatedly, ten times or more. The genes are TRBV7-3 and TRBJ1-2; 8 nucleotides agree with TRBD1. CDR1 is SGHTA and CDR2 is FQGTGA in the germline V gene. The ends lost 2 bases at V and 7 bases at J; junction bases unmatched: 3. This CDR3 contains 13 residues. The CDR3 sequence: CASSLPDRAGYTF. Here the CDR3 DNA reads TGTGCCAGCAGCTTACCGGACAGGGCTGGCTACACCTTC.

The chain links TRBV18 to TRBJ1-2; the D gene is possibly TRBD1 (6 bases). The CDR3 contains 16 residues. V was clipped by 0 bases and J by 2 bases, with 13 bases between them. CDR1 and CDR2 from the germline V gene are KGHSH and LQKENI. The CDR3, as DNA: TGTGCCAGCTCACCACCCGGGACAAGGGGGAACTATGGCTACACCTTC. Its translation: CASSPPGTRGNYGYTF.

V gene TRBV25-1 combines with J gene TRBJ1-1; no clear D gene. Germline CDR1 is MGHDK and CDR2 is SYGVNS. The V and J ends lost 6 bases and 3 bases respectively, with 11 bases between them. CDR3 size: 13 residues. The CDR3 coding sequence is TGTGCCAGCAGGCCTATAAGGGACACTGAAGCTTTCTTT. As protein: CASRPIRDTEAFF.

The sample holds many counts of this clonotype. The CDR3 DNA follows: TGTGCCAGCAGCCGGACTAGCGGGGGTCCCGCCTACGAGCAGTACTTC. This codes for CASSRTSGGPAYEQYF. V and J are TRBV7-9 and TRBJ2-7; 13 bases are shared with TRBD2. Germline V CDR1 and CDR2: SEHNR, FQNEAQ (reference sequence). Trimming at V came to 5 bases and at J to 2 bases, leaving 6 bases not matched to a gene. The CDR3 consists of 16 residues.

This clonotype came up a few times. The rearrangement links TRBV15 to TRBJ2-2; no clear D. The V gene's germline CDR1 is LNHNV and CDR2 YYDKDF (reference sequence). The ends were cut back, 3 bases at V and 3 bases at J, with 8 bases in the middle. This CDR3 has 14 residues. The DNA for the CDR3 is TGTGCCACCAGCAGGGGGTTTGACACCGGGGAGCTGTTTTTT. This sequence encodes CATSRGFDTGELFF.

Many counts were recorded for this clonotype. The J gene is TRBJ1-1, the V gene TRBV9; D gene ambiguous. V was shortened by 4 bases and J by 1 base, with 8 bases between the two germline ends. The CDR3 covers 13 residues. Germline V lookup: CDR1 SGDLS, CDR2 YYNGEE. This chain's CDR3 is CASSQNKNTEAFF. The CDR3 DNA reads TGTGCCAGCAGCCAAAACAAGAACACTGAAGCTTTCTTT. Looking up the rest from reference TRBV9 and TRBJ1-1 gives the full variable domain: DSGVTQTPKHLITATGQRVTLRCSPRSGDLSVYWYQQSLDQGLQFLIQYYNGEERAKGNILERFSAQQFPDLHSELNLSSLELGDSALYFCASSQNKNTEAFFGQGTRLTVV.

The rearrangement links TRBV11-2 to TRBJ1-2; the D is unclear. The CDR3 length is 13 residues. In germline, CDR1 is SGHAT, CDR2 FQNNGV. Trimming removed 5 bases at V and 3 bases at J, with 10 bases between. Here the CDR3 DNA reads TGTGCCAGCAGCCCCTGGACCTACTATGGCTACACCTTC. This gives the protein CASSPWTYYGYTF. Together with reference TRBV11-2 and TRBJ1-2, the CDR3 gives the full variable domain: EAGVAQSPRYKIIEKRQSVAFWCNPISGHATLYWYQQILGQGPKLLIQFQNNGVVDDSQLPKDRFSAERLKGVDSTLKIQPAKLEDSAVYLCASSPWTYYGYTFGSGTRLTVV.

The table lists this clonotype with many counts. The chain joins TRBV12-3 or TRBV12-4 to TRBJ1-2, with D perhaps matching TRBD1 (5 bases). The V end was cut by 1 base, the J end by 4 bases, with 13 bases between. This CDR3 comprises 15 residues. CDR3 sequence (DNA): TGTGCCAGCAGTTTAGGGCGCAGGGACCGCTATGGCTACACCTTC. This gives the protein CASSLGRRDRYGYTF.

The V call is TRBV29-1, the J call TRBJ2-1, with D possibly matching TRBD1 (6 bases). The V end lost 3 bases, the J end lost 4 bases, and 22 bases lay between the germline ends. This CDR3 is built from 17 residues. Per the germline V gene, CDR1 is SQVTM and CDR2 is ANQGSEA. The CDR3 DNA reads TGCAGCGTTGAGGGGGCGCCGTCCCCCACCTTTTACAATGAGCAGTTCTTC. Protein: CSVEGAPSPTFYNEQFF.

This clonotype was found a few times. The rearrangement joins TRBV29-1 to TRBJ2-5, with D hard to call. Germline values: CDR1 SQVTM, CDR2 ANQGSEA. The ends were cut back, 2 bases at V and 5 bases at J, with 6 bases in the middle. The CDR3 is made up of 11 amino acids. CDR3 sequence: CSVEFGETQYF. The CDR3, as DNA: TGCAGCGTTGAATTCGGTGAGACCCAGTACTTC.

The J gene is TRBJ2-2, the V gene TRBV3-1; D is perhaps TRBD1 (6 bases). Germline V gives CDR1 LGHDT, CDR2 YNNKEL (reference sequence). V lost 4 bases to trimming and J lost 5 bases, with 11 bases between them. CDR3 length: 14 residues. The CDR3: CASSLAGVTGELFF. Here the CDR3 DNA reads TGTGCCAGCAGCCTTGCAGGGGTGACCGGGGAGCTGTTTTTT.

This clonotype has more than one count but fewer than ten. The chain joins TRBV29-1 to TRBJ1-1; 11 bases agree with TRBD1. The CDR3 contains 13 residues. CDR1 is SQVTM, CDR2 ANQGSEA, per germline. The V and J ends lost 5 bases and 10 bases, in that order; junction bases with no gene match: 9. The CDR3 DNA is TGCAGCGTTAAGGCCGGGACAGGGGGGGTAGCTTTCTTT. Translation gives CSVKAGTGGVAFF.

In this sample, this clonotype turned up many times. The chain employs TRBV19 and TRBJ1-5; a weak D match, TRBD1 (5 bases). V dropped 4 bases and J dropped 3 bases, with 13 bases sitting between them. This CDR3 region has 15 residues. CDR1 is LNHDA and CDR2 is SQIVND in the germline V gene (reference sequence). CDR3 bases: TGTGCCAGTAGTAGAGAGGGACCTAACAATCAGCCCCAGCATTTT. Translating it yields CASSREGPNNQPQHF. The whole variable domain, remainder taken from reference TRBV19 and TRBJ1-5, is DGGITQSPKYLFRKEGQNVTLSCEQNLNHDAMYWYRQDPGQGLRLIYYSQIVNDFQKGDIAEGYSVSREKKESFPLTVTSAQKNPTAFYLCASSREGPNNQPQHFGDGTRLSIL.

V gene TRBV29-1 combines with J gene TRBJ1-1; D gene ambiguous. This CDR3 has 11 amino acids. Per the germline V gene, CDR1 is SQVTM and CDR2 is ANQGSEA. V was trimmed by 3 bases and J by 1 base, leaving 3 bases between them. The CDR3 nucleotides read TGCAGCGTTGAGGAGAACACTGAAGCTTTCTTT. Translated: CSVEENTEAFF.

This clonotype was found many times. V and J are TRBV4-1 and TRBJ2-3; maybe TRBD2 (6 bases). Germline CDR1 reads MGHRA; CDR2 reads YSYEKL. The CDR3 runs 17 residues. V was pared by 2 bases and J by 2 bases, with 17 bases between. The CDR3 region has the DNA TGCGCCAGCAGCCAATCGGGACTTCCCCTCTCCACAGATACGCAGTATTTT. It specifies CASSQSGLPLSTDTQYF.

This clonotype was recorded at least ten times. The rearrangement links TRBV28 to TRBJ1-5, with a weak D call TRBD1 (5 bases). The V end lost 5 bases, the J end lost 2 bases, and 13 bases lay between the germline ends. This CDR3 is built from 15 residues. The V gene's germline CDR1 is MDHEN and CDR2 SYDVKM. CDR3 loop: CASSPQGGGNQPQHF. The CDR3, as DNA: TGTGCCAGCAGTCCGCAGGGTGGGGGCAATCAGCCCCAGCATTTT.

This clonotype showed up just a few times. The chain carries TRBV28 and TRBJ1-1; unclear D gene. The germline V gene has CDR1 MDHEN and CDR2 SYDVKM. Trimming shortened V by 4 bases and J by 8 bases, and 14 bases separated the two germline ends. This CDR3 is built from 13 residues. CDR3 protein: CASSSPRAWEAFF. The CDR3 DNA is TGTGCCAGCAGTTCTCCGCGGGCCTGGGAAGCTTTCTTT.

The chain combines TRBV12-3 or TRBV12-4 with TRBJ1-1; D is perhaps TRBD1 (5 bases). The CDR3 runs 14 residues. V gave up 6 bases and J gave up 6 bases, with 17 bases separating them. DNA of the CDR3: TGTGCCAGCAGGGTTACAGGAGTCGTCGCTGAAGCTTTCTTT. The encoded protein is CASRVTGVVAEAFF.

The chain couples TRBV6-2 or TRBV6-3 to TRBJ1-6; D might be TRBD1 (5 bases). The CDR3 consists of 14 residues. V shed 6 bases and J shed 7 bases, with 13 bases lying between them. Germline assignment: CDR1 MNHEY and CDR2 SVGEGT. The CDR3, as DNA: TGTGCCAGCAGGTTGGACGGGACGAATTCACCCCTCCACTTT. Translation gives CASRLDGTNSPLHF.

The rearrangement joins TRBV29-1 to TRBJ2-3; maybe TRBD1 (6 bases). Germline CDR1 and CDR2: SQVTM and ANQGSEA. Trimming pared 4 bases from V and 6 bases from J, leaving 14 bases between. This CDR3 has 13 amino acids. CDR3 residues: CSVVYRAPDTQYF. The CDR3 DNA reads TGCAGCGTTGTGTACAGGGCTCCGGATACGCAGTATTTT.

V usage is TRBV27 and J usage is TRBJ1-1; TRBD1 aligns across 8 bases. CDR1 MNHEY and CDR2 SMNVEV come from the germline V gene (reference sequence). CDR3 size: 19 residues. The V segment lost 2 bases and the J segment 0 bases; nucleotides outside the gene matches: 14. For the CDR3, the DNA is TGTGCCAGCAGTTTAGACCCAGGGGGCGTGAGGAAGATGAACACTGAAGCTTTCTTT. Its translation: CASSLDPGGVRKMNTEAFF.

In this sample, this clonotype turned up many times. The V and J genes are TRBV14 and TRBJ1-2; 10 bases line up with TRBD1. Germline V gene lookup returns CDR1 SGHDN and CDR2 FVKESK. The CDR3 spans 13 residues. Germline trimming cut 3 bases from V and 7 bases from J; bases unmatched to any gene: 2. CDR3 sequence: CASSHGQGVGYTF. Written as DNA, the CDR3 is TGTGCCAGCAGCCATGGACAGGGGGTTGGCTACACCTTC.

This clonotype was seen only a few times. The genes are TRBV24-1 and TRBJ1-5; D is possibly TRBD1 (5 bases). The CDR3 is 14 amino acids. Germline V gene sequence: CDR1 KGHDR, CDR2 SFDVKD. V lost 3 bases to trimming and J lost 7 bases, with 12 bases between them. The CDR3: CATSDVGRVQPQHF. The DNA of the CDR3 is TGTGCCACCAGTGATGTGGGACGGGTACAGCCCCAGCATTTT.

The sample holds many counts of this clonotype. This sequence joins TRBV6-1 and TRBJ2-3; D is unresolved. V was trimmed by 8 bases and J by 1 base, leaving 13 bases between them. The germline V gene has CDR1 MNHNS and CDR2 SASEGT. There are 14 residues in the CDR3. The CDR3 sequence: CASVSKQGTDTQYF. CDR3 in DNA: TGTGCCAGCGTAAGTAAACAAGGCACAGATACGCAGTATTTT.